One T cell receptor (beta chain) is described in this entry. Its antigen is not known. One base away lies a much larger clone, so this may be a sequencing read error. Uncontrolled infections, other autoimmune diseases, pregnancy or lactation led to exclusion of patients. Clinical symptoms, serum thyroxine and TRAb, thyroid ultrasound and orbital computed tomography were used for the diagnoses. Template material for amplifying TCR beta CDR3 regions consisted of RNA transcripts. The HTBI primer set drove a first-round RT-PCR of the TCR CDR3. TCRdb itself ran the multiplex PCR reads through MiXCR, one entry per CDR3 protein. This table has over 250,000 distinct CDR3 sequences, around 15% appearing once. These data originate in a study of T cells in Graves' hyperthyroidism and ophthalmopathy. Study outcomes and limitations: In the analysis, a 13 V-J model separated ophthalmopathy from stable hyperthyroidism.

Germline loops: CDR1 DFQATT, CDR2 SNEGSKA (reference sequence). This CDR3 is 18 amino acids long. This TCR came from a woman aged 60-75 years with Graves' ophthalmopathy. The chain couples TRBV20-1 to TRBJ2-7; 9 bases agree with TRBD2. Sequencing was carried out using blood. The CDR3 DNA follows: TGCAGTGCTAGGGATCGTAGCGGGAGCCTCCTTCCGAATTACGTGCAGTACTTC. It yields the protein CSARDRSGSLLPNYVQYF.